The next 22 T cell receptor beta chains were all read from a single sample in a study of regulatory T cells in long-lasting Graves disease (dated by TCRdb to about 2021). The library came from multiplex PCR. This sample was sequenced with an Illumina HiSeq 4000. To build TCR beta libraries, CDR3 regions were amplified by Arm-PCR using iRepertoire HTBI primers. In-frame beta chains were kept once TCRdb had trimmed the public reads at Q25 with fastp and called clones with MiXCR. CDR3 protein duplicates are merged, each entry listing the most common genes and DNA. For this sample the table gives approximately 470,000 distinct CDR3 sequences, of which around 16% were detected only once. 12% of the sample lies in the top ten. Read against the paper, the sample's time point label means: newly diagnosed GD, antithyroid drugs for less than 3 months. For both TCR sequencing and RNA sequencing, RNA was extracted from PBMCs in TRIzol.

The same data also contributed to another study, on T cells in Graves' hyperthyroidism and ophthalmopathy.

The source material was peripheral blood mononuclear cells (PBMCs), sampled at new diagnosis, from a patient treated with antithyroid drugs. All receptors come from a man aged 35-49 years with Graves disease. Donor details come from another sample of the same person, matched by shared clones.

This clonotype has at least ten counts. The chain has TRBV27 and TRBJ2-7; D unresolved. CDR1 and CDR2 from the germline V gene are MNHEY and SMNVEV (reference sequence). The CDR3 loop spans 14 amino acids. Trimming left V 2 bases short and J 6 bases short, with 14 bases between. DNA of the CDR3: TGTGCCAGCAGTTTAGCCGGAACAGTCGCCGAGCAGTACTTC. Its translation: CASSLAGTVAEQYF.

In its sample, this clonotype was seen many times. V usage is TRBV28 and J usage is TRBJ2-3; D is perhaps TRBD1 (5 bases). CDR3 length equals 14 residues. The germline gives CDR1 MDHEN, CDR2 SYDVKM. Trimming took off 8 bases at V and 7 bases at J, with 19 bases between the two ends. The CDR3 spells CASRVDRVANTQYF. The CDR3 DNA follows: TGTGCCAGCCGGGTAGACAGAGTGGCGAATACGCAGTATTTT.

This clonotype showed up many times. The V call is TRBV27, the J call TRBJ2-5, with 11 bases identical to TRBD1. CDR3 size: 15 residues. Per the germline V gene, CDR1 is MNHEY and CDR2 is SMNVEV (reference sequence). V shed 4 bases, J shed 3 bases, and the junction held 4 bases outside the gene matches. CDR3 bases: TGTGCCAGCAGTTCCGGGACAGGGGGTAAAGAGACCCAGTACTTC. Translated, it gives CASSSGTGGKETQYF.

This clonotype was seen ten or more times. This chain joins TRBV10-3 and TRBJ2-1; 7 bases align to TRBD1. Germline loops: CDR1 ENHRY, CDR2 SYGVKD. V shed 6 bases, J shed 7 bases, and the junction held 15 bases outside the gene matches. The length of the CDR3 is 16 residues. CDR3 nucleotides: TGTGCCATCAGCTCGACCTCAGCGACAGGGAAGAATGAGCAGTTCTTC. This codes for CAISSTSATGKNEQFF.

In its sample, this clonotype was seen many times. The gene calls are TRBV20-1 and TRBJ2-1; no reliable D call. Trimming pared 6 bases from V and 9 bases from J, leaving 18 bases between. The germline CDR1 and CDR2 sequences are DFQATT and SNEGSKA (reference sequence). This CDR3 contains 13 residues. The CDR3 region is CSAAKPGPSEQFF. CDR3 sequence (DNA): TGCAGTGCCGCAAAACCGGGTCCAAGTGAGCAGTTCTTC.

Many counts were recorded for this clonotype. This rearrangement joins TRBV28 to TRBJ1-5, with D uncertain. The CDR3 length is 14 residues. Deletions cut 1 base from V and 7 bases from J, with 11 bases between. Germline CDR1 MDHEN, CDR2 SYDVKM. The CDR3 region has the DNA TGTGCCAGCAGTTTATTGGCCGAAGGGCAGCCCCAGCATTTT. It specifies CASSLLAEGQPQHF.

This clonotype has ten or more counts. The V gene is TRBV11-3, the J gene TRBJ2-1; TRBD1 matches 10 bases. Trimming took 8 bases from V and 9 from J; bases not matched to a gene: 7. From germline, CDR1 is SGHNT and CDR2 YENEEA. There are 13 residues in the CDR3. DNA for the CDR3: TGTGCCAGCCGAAGGACAGGGGGGGTTGAGCAGTTCTTC. Its protein product is CASRRTGGVEQFF.

This clonotype was seen at least ten times. The chain is built from TRBV20-1 and TRBJ2-7; 10 bases are a match to TRBD2. The germline V gene encodes CDR1 DFQATT and CDR2 SNEGSKA (reference sequence). The CDR3 is 17 residues long. The V gene end was trimmed by 0 bases and the J gene end by 0 bases; junction bases not matched to a gene: 8. The CDR3 sequence is CSARDPVTSGTSYEQYF. CDR3 coding DNA: TGCAGTGCTAGAGATCCGGTTACTAGCGGGACCTCCTACGAGCAGTACTTC.

This clonotype appeared many times. The chain carries TRBV28 and TRBJ1-1; the match to TRBD1 covers 8 bases. Losses at the gene ends were 5 bases for V and 6 bases for J; bases not matched to a gene: 5. Germline V gives CDR1 MDHEN, CDR2 SYDVKM. This CDR3 is 13 amino acids long. The CDR3 DNA reads as TGTGCCAGCAGTATCATACAGGGGGCTGAAGCTTTCTTT. Translating it yields CASSIIQGAEAFF.

This clonotype was detected ten times or more. This sequence joins TRBV2 and TRBJ2-3, with 11 bases that match TRBD1. CDR1 is SNHLY, CDR2 FYNNEI, per germline. V lost 6 bases, J lost 3 bases, and 2 bases stayed unmatched. There are 14 residues in the CDR3. CDR3 residues: CASRDRGPTDTQYF. The CDR3 bases are TGTGCCAGCAGGGACAGGGGGCCTACAGATACGCAGTATTTT.

This clonotype has ten or more counts. CDR3 nucleotides: TGTGCCAGCTCACGGGACAGGGAGGGCCGCGAGCAGTACTTC. Amino acid sequence: CASSRDREGREQYF. V is TRBV18 and J is TRBJ2-7; 9 positions match TRBD1. Germline CDR1 reads KGHSH; CDR2 reads LQKENI. The CDR3 sequence is 14 residues long. V lost 4 bases, J lost 6 bases, and 7 bases stayed unmatched.

This clonotype was seen a handful of times. The chain employs TRBV15 and TRBJ2-4; D unresolved. The CDR3 runs 13 residues. The ends were cut back, 0 bases at V and 10 bases at J, with 10 bases in the middle. CDR1 is LNHNV and CDR2 is YYDKDF in the germline V gene (reference sequence). The CDR3 region is CATSRDFPQIQYF. CDR3 DNA: TGTGCCACCAGCAGAGATTTTCCGCAAATTCAGTACTTC.

In its sample, this clonotype was seen many times. The chain uses TRBV12-3 or TRBV12-4 and TRBJ2-3; possible D gene TRBD2, 6 bases. The germline V and J ends were trimmed by 7 bases and 4 bases, with 9 bases remaining between them. This CDR3 contains 12 residues. CDR3 protein: CASMEGPDTQYF. The DNA for the CDR3 is TGTGCCAGCATGGAGGGCCCAGATACGCAGTATTTT.

This clonotype was seen ten or more times. The J gene is TRBJ2-4, the V gene TRBV7-2; weak D call: TRBD2 (5 bases). The CDR3 spans 15 residues. Trimming stripped 1 base from V and 7 bases from J, with 14 bases between. Germline assignment: CDR1 SGHTA and CDR2 FQGNSA. For the CDR3, the DNA is TGTGCCAGCAGCTTAGTGGAGGTTCCACCGAACATTCAGTACTTC. This encodes CASSLVEVPPNIQYF.

This clonotype was recorded at least ten times. The chain combines TRBV12-3 or TRBV12-4 with TRBJ2-7; TRBD1 agrees at 7 bases. The trim removed 5 bases at V and 2 bases at J, leaving 6 bases unmatched. CDR3 length: 14 residues. CDR3 in DNA: TGTGCCAGCAGTGGAGACAGGGTGCCCTACGAGCAGTACTTC. Translated, it gives CASSGDRVPYEQYF.

In its sample, this clonotype was seen many times. The gene calls are TRBV5-1 and TRBJ2-7; D not certain. The V end lost 1 base, the J end lost 3 bases, and 14 bases lay between the germline ends. Looked up from germline, CDR1 is SGHRS and CDR2 is YFSETQ. The CDR3 consists of 15 residues. CDR3 loop: CASSLLSSDFYEQYF. Written as DNA, the CDR3 is TGCGCCAGCAGCTTGCTGTCTAGTGATTTCTACGAGCAGTACTTC.

This clonotype came up many times. The gene calls are TRBV3-1 and TRBJ1-1, with D uncertain. Trimming stripped 4 bases from V and 9 bases from J, with 18 bases between. CDR1 is LGHDT, CDR2 YNNKEL, per germline (reference sequence). The CDR3 runs to 14 residues. This CDR3 is CASSPKRTALKAFF. In DNA, the CDR3 is TGTGCCAGCAGCCCAAAACGGACCGCCCTTAAAGCTTTCTTT.

This clonotype showed up many times. The chain links TRBV27 to TRBJ2-7; TRBD2 matches at 14 bases. The CDR3 contains 15 residues. The V gene's germline CDR1 is MNHEY and CDR2 SMNVEV (reference sequence). Unmatched junction bases numbered 5, after V lost 6 bases and J lost 4 bases. DNA for the CDR3: TGTGCCAGCAGCTTAAGACTAGCGGGAGGGTACGAGCAGTACTTC. Translated, it gives CASSLRLAGGYEQYF.

This clonotype was recorded only once. The J gene is TRBJ1-1, the V gene TRBV5-4, with D perhaps TRBD1 (5 bases). Germline CDR1 and CDR2: SGHNT and YYREEE (reference sequence). Trimming stripped 3 bases from V and 1 base from J, with 13 bases between. The CDR3 covers 15 residues. The CDR3 nucleotides read TGTGCCAGCAGCTGGAGGGACGGACAGAACACTGAAGCTTTCTTT. It encodes CASSWRDGQNTEAFF. Drawing the rest from reference TRBV5-4 and TRBJ1-1, the complete variable domain is ETGVTQSPTHLIKTRGQQVTLRCSSQSGHNTVSWYQQALGQGPQFIFQYYREEENGRGNFPPRFSGLQFPNYSSELNVNALELDDSALYLCASSWRDGQNTEAFFGQGTRLTVV.

This chain connects TRBV9 to TRBJ2-1; the D gene could be TRBD1 or TRBD2 (5 bases each). Trimming pared 2 bases from V and 8 bases from J, leaving 20 bases between. The CDR3 extends over 16 amino acids. Germline V gives CDR1 SGDLS, CDR2 YYNGEE. The CDR3, as DNA: TGTGCCAGCAGCGTCTCCCCCGGGACGGATGGGGATGAGCAGTTCTTC. As protein: CASSVSPGTDGDEQFF.

This clonotype was found a few times. V is TRBV7-3 and J is TRBJ2-3, with D perhaps TRBD1 or TRBD2 (5 bases each). V was shortened by 3 bases and J by 2 bases, with 9 bases between the two germline ends. Germline CDR1 and CDR2: SGHTA and FQGTGA. This CDR3 has 14 amino acids. The CDR3 loop reads CASSLGPATDTQYF. The CDR3 bases are TGTGCCAGCAGCTTGGGACCAGCCACAGATACGCAGTATTTT.

This clonotype was counted at least ten times. The rearrangement joins TRBV11-2 to TRBJ2-3; D perhaps matches TRBD2 (5 bases). This CDR3 comprises 16 residues. CDR1 and CDR2 (germline): SGHAT, FQNNGV. Trimming took 7 bases from V and 3 from J, leaving 20 bases between them. The CDR3 is CASTPRGRWDTDTQYF. The CDR3 bases are TGTGCCAGCACCCCTAGAGGGCGGTGGGATACAGATACGCAGTATTTT.